Following are 27 T cell receptor beta chains from one sample sequenced in a study of tissue T cells after allogeneic stem cell transplantation. The data were produced by immunoSEQ multiplex PCR, yet TCRdb's version contains in-frame clones alone and is incomplete. The top ten hold approximately 17% of the sample, which has approximately 4,000 clones, approximately 45% seen once. Sample time point: mouse harvest day 14 after allogeneic transplant. Mouse grafts combined 10^7 T-cell-depleted bone marrow cells with 10^6 splenic CD5+ T cells. The sequenced sample consisted of lymph node tissue. Receptor source: a female BALB/c mouse given C57BL/6 T cells with graft-versus-host disease after an allogeneic hematopoietic cell transplant.

As for this clone: Any gene name here is a mouse gene name. With the read ending 1 residue before the CDR3 end, the germline J gene is used to fill in that end. The chain employs TRBV19 and TRBJ2-2; D not resolved. The CDR3 covers 14 residues. Germline CDR1 and CDR2: FNHDT and SITEND (reference sequence). V was shortened by 5 bases and J by 1 base, with 9 bases between the two germline ends. The sequenced CDR3 bases are TGTGCCAGCAGAGTACGGCAAAACACCGGGCAGCTCTAC. Its protein product is CASRVRQNTGQLY. The CDR3, in full, reads CASRVRQNTGQLYF.

This clone showed up just a few times. The gene names given are mouse names. The read finishes 1 residue shy of the CDR3 end, and the germline J gene is used to complete it. The gene calls are TRBV15 and TRBJ2-7; the match to TRBD2 covers 10 bases. The CDR3 runs 12 residues. After removal of 5 bases from V and 7 bases from J, the junction contained 2 bases not matched to a gene. Germline V CDR1 and CDR2: SGHND, FRSKSL. CDR3 region: CASSLGGLEQYF. CDR3 DNA (partial): TGTGCCAGCAGTCTGGGGGGGCTGGAACAGTAC.

Worth noting for this clone: All gene names here are mouse names. The CDR3 goes on 1 residue after the read ends, and that part is filled in from the germline J gene. The genes are TRBV26 and TRBJ2-2; 7 bases are a match to TRBD2. Germline loops: CDR1 KGHPV, CDR2 FQNQEV (reference sequence). Trimming removed 6 bases from V and 0 bases from J; junction bases left unmatched: 1. This CDR3 is 14 amino acids long. The CDR3 protein is CASRLGTNTGQLYF. CDR3 DNA, as far as it was read: TGTGCCAGCAGACTGGGGACAAACACCGGGCAGCTCTAC.

As regards this clone: Genes here carry mouse names. The read ends 1 residue before the CDR3 terminus; that terminus is restored from the germline J gene. The V call is TRBV16, the J call TRBJ1-1; D call uncertain. Trimming removed 0 bases at V and 1 base at J, with 3 bases between. This CDR3 region has 13 residues. CDR1 is SGHSA and CDR2 is FRNQAP in the germline V gene. The CDR3 sequence is CASSLEGNTEVFF. The part of the CDR3 DNA that was read is TGTGCAAGCAGCTTAGAGGGAAACACAGAAGTCTTC.

Regarding this clone: Germline and genes here are mouse. The DNA ends 1 residue before the CDR3 does, and the rest of the CDR3 is filled in from the germline J gene. The V call is TRBV23, the J call TRBJ2-5; the table assigns TRBD2, which was not confirmed against the DNA. Germline V lookup: CDR1 KGHTA, CDR2 FQNQQP. The CDR3 loop spans 13 amino acids. CDR3 loop: CSSSRTGQDTQYF. CDR3 bases read: TGCTCCAGCAGTCGGACTGGGCAAGACACCCAGTAC.

On this clone itself: Gene names follow the mouse nomenclature. The CDR3 goes on 1 residue after the read ends, and that part is filled in from the germline J gene. This sequence joins TRBV5 and TRBJ2-4; TRBD2 aligns across 11 bases. This CDR3 has 16 residues. V dropped 2 bases and J dropped 2; count of bases not matched to a gene: 3. Per germline, CDR1 LGHNA and CDR2 YNLKQL (reference sequence). CDR3 sequence: CASSQTTGGDQNTLYF. The part of the CDR3 DNA that was read is TGTGCCAGCAGCCAAACGACTGGGGGGGATCAAAACACCTTGTAC.

Comments on this clone: The germline and genes are mouse ones. The read comes to an end 1 residue before the CDR3 does, leaving the germline J gene to fill in the end. The gene calls are TRBV20 and TRBJ2-4, with TRBD1 matching over 8 bases. The CDR3 is 15 residues long. With V trimmed by 0 bases and J by 1 base, 3 bases remained unmatched. Germline values: CDR1 GFQATS, CDR2 STVNSAI. This CDR3 reads CGARDQGAGQNTLYF. The sequenced part of the CDR3 DNA is TGTGGTGCTAGGGATCAGGGGGCTGGTCAAAACACCTTGTAC.

This clone was seen a few times. Germline and genes: mouse. The read terminates 1 residue ahead of where the CDR3 ends, so the germline J gene completes it. The J gene is TRBJ1-2, the V gene TRBV23; the table's D gene call, TRBD1, was not cross checked with the DNA. Germline CDR1 reads KGHTA; CDR2 reads FQNQQP. CDR3 length: 14 residues. This chain's CDR3 is CSSSPRGSNSDYTF. Partial CDR3 DNA: TGCTCCAGCAGTCCCAGGGGGTCAAACTCCGACTACACC. Drawing the rest from reference TRBV23 and TRBJ1-2, the complete variable domain is DAAVTQKPRYLIKMKGQEAEMKCIPEKGHTAVFWYQQKQSKELKFLIYFQNQQPLDQIDMVKERFSAVCPSSSLCSLGIRTCEAEDSALYLCSSSPRGSNSDYTFGSGTRLLVI.

Comments on this clone: The gene symbols are mouse symbols. The read gets to within 1 residue of the CDR3 end, and the germline J gene fills in the rest. J is TRBJ2-3 and V is TRBV1; 8 bases match TRBD1. CDR3 length: 15 residues. In germline, CDR1 is NSQYPW, CDR2 LRSPGD (reference sequence). The ends lost 3 bases at V and 0 bases at J; junction bases unmatched: 2. CDR3 residues: CTCSAQGASAETLYF. CDR3 DNA (partial): TGCACCTGCAGTGCTCAGGGGGCAAGTGCAGAAACGCTGTAT. Drawing the rest from reference TRBV1 and TRBJ2-3, the complete variable domain is VTLLEQNPRWRLVPRGQAVNLRCILKNSQYPWMSWYQQDLQKQLQWLFTLRSPGDKEVKSLPGADYLATRVTDTELRLQVANMSQGRTLYCTCSAQGASAETLYFGSGTRLTVL.

In the case of this clone: The gene symbols are mouse symbols. With the read ending 1 residue before the CDR3 end, the germline J gene is used to fill in that end. This chain connects TRBV2 to TRBJ1-3; possibly TRBD1 for D (6 bases). Germline loops: CDR1 LGHNA, CDR2 YSYQKL. Trimming shortened V by 0 bases and J by 0 bases, and 9 bases separated the two germline ends. The CDR3 spans 16 residues. CDR3 DNA, as far as it was read: TGTGCCAGCAGCCAAGAGGGGACAAATTCTGGAAATACGCTCTAT. Protein: CASSQEGTNSGNTLY. The whole CDR3 reads CASSQEGTNSGNTLYF.

This clone has just a few counts. Germline and genes: mouse. The CDR3 region is CASSGPDKSYEQYF. The sequenced part of the CDR3 DNA is TGTGCCAGCAGTGGACCGGACAAATCCTATGAACAGTAC. The chain combines TRBV13-1 with TRBJ2-7, with D possibly matching TRBD1 (5 bases). The read comes to an end 1 residue before the CDR3 does, leaving the germline J gene to fill in the end. Per the germline V gene, CDR1 is NSHNY and CDR2 is SYGAGN. This CDR3 is built from 14 residues. Trimming took 3 bases from V and 1 from J, leaving 11 bases between them.

For this clone: Germline and genes here are mouse. The read comes to an end 1 residue before the CDR3 does, leaving the germline J gene to fill in the end. The chain combines TRBV13-3 with TRBJ2-7, with 7 bases that match TRBD2. This CDR3 has 13 residues. J lost 4 bases, V lost 2 bases, and 3 bases had no gene match. Germline V gene lookup returns CDR1 NNHDY and CDR2 SYVADS. The CDR3 DNA, read in part, is TGTGCCAGCAGTGAAGGCTGGGGGTATGAACAGTAC. It specifies CASSEGWGYEQY. The whole CDR3 reads CASSEGWGYEQYF.

Concerning this clone: All gene names here are mouse names. The DNA ends 1 residue before the CDR3 does, and the rest of the CDR3 is filled in from the germline J gene. V usage is TRBV13-3 and J usage is TRBJ2-4; TRBD1 might be the D (6 bases). This CDR3 has 13 residues. Between the trimmed V and J ends, which lost 4 bases and 2 bases, there was a span of 8 bases. Germline V lookup: CDR1 NNHDY, CDR2 SYVADS. The CDR3 bases that were read are TGTGCCAGCAGTCCAGGGGATCAAAACACCTTGTAC. It codes for CASSPGDQNTLY. The complete CDR3 sequence is CASSPGDQNTLYF.

On this clone: Gene names follow the mouse nomenclature. The CDR3 is CASSLLGGNTGQLYF. CDR3 DNA, as far as it was read: TGTGCCAGCAGCTTACTGGGGGGGAACACCGGGCAGCTCTAC. The chain employs TRBV2 and TRBJ2-2; TRBD2 matches at 10 bases. The read comes to an end 1 residue before the CDR3 does, leaving the germline J gene to fill in the end. Looked up from germline, CDR1 is LGHNA and CDR2 is YSYQKL. V trimming: 5 bases; J trimming: 2 bases; junction bases outside the gene matches: 2. The CDR3 runs to 15 residues. The full variable domain, in which reference TRBV2 and TRBJ2-2 provide the parts outside the CDR3, is DPKIIQKPKYLVAVTGSEKILICEQYLGHNAMYWYRQSAKKPLEFMFSYSYQKLMDNQTASSRFQPQSSKKNHLDLQITALKPDDSATYFCASSLLGGNTGQLYFGEGSKLTVL.

As to this clone: Genes and germline come from the mouse. The DNA ends 1 residue before the CDR3 does, and the rest of the CDR3 is filled in from the germline J gene. The rearrangement links TRBV26 to TRBJ2-5; D tentatively reads TRBD1 or TRBD2 (5 bases each). Trimming shortened V by 6 bases and J by 5 bases, and 15 bases separated the two germline ends. The CDR3 loop spans 14 amino acids. The germline gives CDR1 KGHPV, CDR2 FQNQEV (reference sequence). The CDR3 loop reads CASSPGGARDTQYF. The DNA read from the CDR3 is TGTGCCAGCAGCCCCGGCGGGGCGAGAGACACCCAGTAC. The complete variable domain, with remaining parts taken from reference TRBV26 and TRBJ2-5, reads NSKVIQTPRYLVKGQGQKAKMRCIPEKGHPVVFWYQQNKNNEFKFLINFQNQEVLQQIDMTEKRFSAECPSNSPCSLEIQSSEAGDSALYLCASSPGGARDTQYFGPGTRLLVL.

Turning to this clone: Gene and germline names: mouse. The CDR3 end lies 1 residue beyond the end of the read and is filled in from the germline J gene. The rearrangement links TRBV12-1 to TRBJ1-3; D possibly corresponds to TRBD1 (6 bases). Germline loops: CDR1 SGHSN, CDR2 HYEKVE. CDR3 length: 14 amino acids. V was cut by 0 bases and J by 4 bases, with 9 bases left in between. Here the CDR3 reads CASSLEGEGNTLYF. CDR3 bases read: TGTGCCAGCTCTCTCGAGGGGGAGGGAAATACGCTCTAT.

Comments on this clone: Gene names denote mouse genes. The read stops 1 residue short of the end of the CDR3; the missing end is completed from the germline J gene. The rearrangement uses TRBV3 and TRBJ2-4; 7 bases map to TRBD2. The germline V gene encodes CDR1 SNHLY and CDR2 FYNGKV (reference sequence). The junction had 7 bases not matched to a gene; V was cut back by 4 bases and J by 3 bases. The CDR3 extends over 15 amino acids. CDR3 region: CASSWALGSQNTLYF. The part of the CDR3 DNA that was read is TGTGCCAGCAGCTGGGCACTGGGGTCCCAAAACACCTTGTAC.

Turning to this clone: Mouse names are used for the genes. Read data end 1 residue before the CDR3 end; the end is taken from the germline J gene. The chain employs TRBV5 and TRBJ2-5; possibly TRBD1 or TRBD2 for D (6 bases each). Trimming removed 4 bases from V and 6 bases from J, with 11 bases in between. CDR3 length: 13 amino acids. Germline values: CDR1 LGHNA, CDR2 YNLKQL (reference sequence). The covered CDR3 bases are TGTGCCAGCAGCCCCCGGGGGCGTGACACCCAGTAC. This sequence encodes CASSPRGRDTQY. The whole CDR3 region reads CASSPRGRDTQYF.

A remark on this clone: Genes here carry mouse names. The read ends 1 residue shy of where the CDR3 ends; the end is completed using the germline J gene. V is TRBV13-1 and J is TRBJ2-3; TRBD2 matches 13 bases. J gave up 1 base and V 3 bases, and 2 bases lay outside the gene matches. The germline V gene has CDR1 NSHNY and CDR2 SYGAGN. The CDR3 is made up of 16 amino acids. The part of the CDR3 DNA that was read is TGTGCCAGCAGTGGGACTGGGGGGGCGCGTGCAGAAACGCTGTAT. Amino acid sequence: CASSGTGGARAETLY. The CDR3 in full is CASSGTGGARAETLYF.

The table lists this clone with a few counts. The genes are named according to mouse. The missing CDR3 end, 1 residue past where the read stops, is filled in from the germline J gene. J is TRBJ2-4 and V is TRBV16, with D unclear. The V and J ends lost 1 base and 2 bases respectively, with 13 bases between them. The CDR3 spans 16 residues. Germline V gene sequence: CDR1 SGHSA, CDR2 FRNQAP. CDR3 DNA, as far as it was read: TGTGCAAGCAGCTTAGCCCCTGGCCACAATCAAAACACCTTGTAC. Protein sequence: CASSLAPGHNQNTLY. The whole CDR3 region reads CASSLAPGHNQNTLYF.

This clone was counted between two and nine times. Mouse names are used for the genes. The sequenced fragment ends 1 residue before the CDR3 boundary, so the rest is inferred from the germline J gene. V and J are TRBV26 and TRBJ1-5; D is uncertain. The CDR3 is 13 amino acids. CDR1 is KGHPV and CDR2 is FQNQEV in the germline V gene (reference sequence). The V and J ends lost 0 bases and 1 base respectively, with 1 base between them. CDR3 DNA (partial): TGTGCCAGCAGTCTGTCCAACAACCAGGCTCCGCTT. Translation: CASSLSNNQAPL. The full CDR3 is CASSLSNNQAPLF.

As regards this clone: The genes are named according to mouse. Partial CDR3 DNA: TGTGCCTGGAGTCTTAGGACTGGGGGTAGTCAAAACACCTTGTAC. It is translated as CAWSLRTGGSQNTLY. Given in full, the CDR3 is CAWSLRTGGSQNTLYF. V usage is TRBV31 and J usage is TRBJ2-4, with 10 bases fitting TRBD2. The CDR3 end falls 1 residue outside the read, so it is completed with the germline J gene. This CDR3 has 16 residues. With 0 bases clipped from V and 0 bases from J, the junction kept 3 bases outside the gene matches. Germline V gives CDR1 GKSSPN, CDR2 SITVG.

This clone is labeled medium-sized. Gene names are mouse gene names. The observed sequence ends 1 residue before the CDR3 terminus, with the missing tail filled in from the germline J gene. This chain uses TRBV2 with TRBJ1-3, with D hard to call. Germline values: CDR1 LGHNA, CDR2 YSYQKL. V lost 0 bases, J lost 6 bases, and 9 bases lay in between. CDR3 length: 14 residues. The part of the CDR3 DNA that was read is TGTGCCAGCAGCCAAGAATCTGGAGAAAATACGCTCTAT. Encoded protein: CASSQESGENTLY. The complete CDR3 sequence is CASSQESGENTLYF.

Concerning this clone: Gene names refer to mouse genes. The CDR3 DNA, read in part, is TGTGCCAGCGGGGACAGGGGCACGTACCAGGCTCCGCTT. As protein: CASGDRGTYQAPL. In full, the CDR3 is CASGDRGTYQAPLF. This chain uses TRBV13-2 with TRBJ1-5, with TRBD1 matching 9 bases. From the germline J gene comes the end of the CDR3, since the read stops 1 residue before it. This CDR3 comprises 14 residues. V lost 5 bases and J lost 5; bases outside the gene matches: 5. CDR1 is NNHNN, CDR2 SYGAGS, per germline (reference sequence).

In regard to this clone: Mouse germline and gene names are used. The sequence runs out 1 residue before the end of the CDR3; the remainder is reconstructed from the germline J gene. The gene calls are TRBV26 and TRBJ2-7, with 7 bases identical to TRBD2. The CDR3 has 13 amino acids. Germline V CDR1 and CDR2: KGHPV, FQNQEV (reference sequence). Losses at the gene ends were 2 bases for V and 7 bases for J; bases not matched to a gene: 5. CDR3 sequence reads: CASSLELGSEQYF. The DNA read from the CDR3 is TGTGCCAGCAGTCTGGAACTGGGGAGCGAACAGTAC.

This clone was counted only a few times. Gene names and germline match the mouse. The read terminates 1 residue ahead of where the CDR3 ends, so the germline J gene completes it. J is TRBJ1-4 and V is TRBV12-2; TRBD1 aligns across 8 bases. From germline, CDR1 is SGHLS and CDR2 HYDKME. The J segment lost 3 bases and the V segment lost 3 bases, leaving 5 bases of the junction unmatched. The CDR3 loop spans 15 amino acids. The DNA read from the CDR3 is TGTGCCAGCTCTTTCGACAGGGGTGCCAACGAAAGATTATTT. Its translation is CASSFDRGANERLF. The complete CDR3 protein is CASSFDRGANERLFF.

As concerns this clone: Gene names and germline refer to mouse. The CDR3 extends 1 residue past the end of the read, so its final part is completed from the germline J gene. The chain carries TRBV5 and TRBJ2-7; the D is unclear. Germline CDR1 is LGHNA and CDR2 is YNLKQL (reference sequence). CDR3 size: 13 residues. The germline V and J ends were trimmed by 0 bases and 0 bases, with 3 bases remaining between them. The CDR3 protein is CASSQDSSYEQYF. Partial CDR3 DNA: TGTGCCAGCAGCCAAGACAGCTCCTATGAACAGTAC.